The 30 T cell receptor beta chains below were found in one sample sequenced in a study of blood T cell repertoires in COVID-19. The protocol was immunoSEQ multiplex PCR, while the TCRdb copy is restricted to in-frame clones and leaves out a portion. The sample lists 120,000 or so clones; more than 70% were seen once. The sample was peripheral blood. The receptors here all came from a woman between 45 and 60 years old with acute or convalescent COVID-19.

The rearrangement uses TRBV30 and TRBJ2-2, with TRBD1 matching 9 bases. The CDR3 loop spans 15 amino acids. Trimming cost V 3 bases and J 8 bases; bases outside gene matches: 10. Germline loops: CDR1 GTSNPN, CDR2 SVGIG (reference sequence). CDR3 protein: CAWSLGTGIRGELFF. The CDR3 DNA is TGTGCCTGGAGCCTCGGGACAGGGATCAGGGGGGAGCTGTTTTTT.

The chain recombines TRBV6-5 with TRBJ1-1; D is uncertain. The CDR3 is 11 amino acids. Germline V gives CDR1 MNHEY, CDR2 SVGAGI. Trimming removed 8 bases at V and 1 base at J, with 5 bases between. CDR3 nucleotides: TGTGCCAGCGTCGGGAACACTGAAGCTTTCTTT. Amino acids: CASVGNTEAFF.

This rearrangement joins TRBV19 to TRBJ1-5; 8 nucleotides agree with TRBD1. The CDR3 length is 16 residues. CDR1 is LNHDA and CDR2 is SQIVND in the germline V gene (reference sequence). The J segment lost 7 bases and the V segment lost 3 bases, leaving 11 bases of the junction unmatched. The CDR3 nucleotides are TGTGCCAGTAGTATGGCAGGGGGCACTTCGCGGCAGCCCCAGCATTTT. Amino acid sequence: CASSMAGGTSRQPQHF.

The chain uses TRBV29-1 and TRBJ1-1; D uncertain. Germline-derived CDR1 and CDR2 are SQVTM and ANQGSEA. This CDR3 is 14 amino acids long. V shed 4 bases and J shed 0 bases, with 12 bases lying between them. Here the CDR3 reads CSVAEGRVNTEAFF. The CDR3 DNA reads as TGCAGCGTTGCCGAGGGCAGAGTGAACACTGAAGCTTTCTTT.

V usage is TRBV2 and J usage is TRBJ2-5; 10 positions agree with TRBD1. CDR3 size: 15 residues. The V gene's germline CDR1 is SNHLY and CDR2 FYNNEI. V was clipped by 5 bases and J by 5 bases; unmatched bases: 8. The CDR3 is CASSRDRGQVETQYF. The CDR3 coding sequence is TGTGCCAGCAGTCGGGACAGGGGTCAGGTGGAGACCCAGTACTTC.

The chain has TRBV27 and TRBJ2-7; weak D call: TRBD2 (5 bases). The V end lost 0 bases, the J end lost 2 bases, and 14 bases lay between the germline ends. This CDR3 comprises 16 residues. Germline V gene data show CDR1 as MNHEY and CDR2 as SMNVEV (reference sequence). This CDR3 is CASSLSMGVQAYEQYF. CDR3 coding DNA: TGTGCCAGCAGTTTATCGATGGGAGTACAAGCCTACGAGCAGTACTTC.

About this clone: This sample includes further DNA sequences coding for the same CDR3. The chain recombines TRBV12-3 or TRBV12-4 with TRBJ2-7; D remains ambiguous. CDR3 length: 12 residues. The germline V and J ends were trimmed by 5 bases and 2 bases, with 7 bases remaining between them. CDR3 protein: CASSLDTYEQYF. CDR3 bases: TGTGCCAGCAGTCTAGATACCTACGAGCAGTACTTC.

A few counts support this clone. The chain combines TRBV19 with TRBJ2-5, with 10 bases matching TRBD2. CDR3 length: 15 residues. CDR1 is LNHDA and CDR2 is SQIVND in the germline V gene (reference sequence). V gave up 3 bases and J gave up 5 bases; unmatched junction bases: 6. CDR3 in amino acids: CASSMGSSGSETQYF. CDR3 DNA: TGTGCCAGTAGTATGGGGTCTAGCGGGAGTGAGACCCAGTACTTC.

This chain joins TRBV29-1 and TRBJ2-1; perhaps TRBD2 as D (6 bases). The CDR3 has 16 amino acids. V was trimmed by 2 bases and J by 6 bases, leaving 20 bases between them. Germline loops: CDR1 SQVTM, CDR2 ANQGSEA. The CDR3: CSVEFLGDSNSNEQFF. DNA for the CDR3: TGCAGCGTTGAATTCTTGGGGGACTCCAATAGCAATGAGCAGTTCTTC.

The chain couples TRBV2 to TRBJ1-6; 10 nucleotides align to TRBD1. This CDR3 has 14 amino acids. The J segment lost 8 bases and the V segment lost 6 bases, leaving 4 bases of the junction unmatched. Germline V lookup: CDR1 SNHLY, CDR2 FYNNEI. This CDR3 reads CASREGTGDSPLHF. The CDR3 bases are TGTGCCAGCAGGGAGGGGACAGGGGATTCACCCCTCCACTTT.

The chain employs TRBV19 and TRBJ1-2, with D possibly TRBD1 on 5 matching bases. Germline V gene lookup returns CDR1 LNHDA and CDR2 SQIVND (reference sequence). Trimming shortened V by 1 base and J by 3 bases, and 12 bases separated the two germline ends. The CDR3 loop spans 15 amino acids. The CDR3 DNA reads TGTGCCAGTAGTATAGGCGCGGACACCTACTATGGCTACACCTTC. This encodes CASSIGADTYYGYTF.

This sequence joins TRBV10-1 and TRBJ2-7; the D is unclear. Germline assignment: CDR1 WNHNN and CDR2 SYGVQD (reference sequence). V gave up 4 bases and J gave up 5 bases, with 18 bases separating them. The CDR3 sequence is 15 residues long. The DNA for the CDR3 is TGCGCCAGCAGTGCCTTAACGCTAGATTCCAACGAGCAGTACTTC. Translating it yields CASSALTLDSNEQYF.

The V gene is TRBV6-5, the J gene TRBJ2-7; 12 nucleotides line up with TRBD2. The CDR3 contains 15 residues. V lost 2 bases and J lost 3; bases outside the gene matches: 2. Germline V gene data show CDR1 as MNHEY and CDR2 as SVGAGI. The DNA of the CDR3 is TGTGCCAGCAGTTACGCTAGCGGGAGGGTCTACGAGCAGTACTTC. This encodes CASSYASGRVYEQYF.

This chain links TRBV5-1 with TRBJ1-4; TRBD1 aligns across 7 bases. Germline CDR1 reads SGHRS; CDR2 reads YFSETQ. The CDR3 runs 15 residues. The V segment lost 4 bases and the J segment 0 bases; nucleotides outside the gene matches: 3. CDR3 region: CASSTTGATNEKLFF. The CDR3 nucleotides read TGCGCCAGCAGCACTACAGGGGCAACTAATGAAAAACTGTTTTTT.

The chain uses TRBV2 and TRBJ1-2; D not certain. The CDR3 consists of 13 residues. V lost 8 bases to trimming and J lost 2 bases, with 12 bases between them. Germline values: CDR1 SNHLY, CDR2 FYNNEI. The CDR3 DNA reads as TGTGCCAGCCGATTGGCGGTGAACTATGGCTACACCTTC. Translated, it gives CASRLAVNYGYTF.

V gene TRBV7-6 combines with J gene TRBJ2-5; 7 bases align to TRBD2. This CDR3 is 15 amino acids long. With 1 base clipped from V and 5 bases from J, the junction kept 7 bases outside the gene matches. CDR1 is SGHVS and CDR2 is FNYEAQ in the germline V gene. CDR3 nucleotide sequence: TGTGCCAGCAGCTTAGGGACGGGCGGGGGTGAGACCCAGTACTTC. Its translation: CASSLGTGGGETQYF.

The gene calls are TRBV2 and TRBJ1-2, with a weak D call TRBD1 (6 bases). Germline V gene lookup returns CDR1 SNHLY and CDR2 FYNNEI. Between the trimmed V and J ends, which lost 7 bases and 0 bases, there was a span of 9 bases. This CDR3 has 13 residues. The CDR3: CASTPGANYGYTF. The DNA of the CDR3 is TGTGCCAGCACCCCAGGGGCTAACTATGGCTACACCTTC. Variable domain in full (rest from reference TRBV2 and TRBJ1-2): EPEVTQTPSHQVTQMGQEVILRCVPISNHLYFYWYRQILGQKVEFLVSFYNNEISEKSEIFDDQFSVERPDGSNFTLKIRSTKLEDSAMYFCASTPGANYGYTFGSGTRLTVV.

This sequence joins TRBV5-8 and TRBJ1-5, with TRBD1 as a possible D gene (6 bases). CDR1 and CDR2 from the germline V gene are SGHTS and YDEGEE. The CDR3 contains 15 residues. V was cut by 4 bases and J by 3 bases, with 14 bases left in between. The CDR3 protein is CASSPFGGSNQPQHF. The CDR3 DNA follows: TGTGCCAGCAGCCCCTTTGGGGGCTCCAATCAGCCCCAGCATTTT.

The chain couples TRBV11-1 to TRBJ1-2, with 7 bases lining up with TRBD1. This CDR3 comprises 15 residues. Unmatched junction bases numbered 8, after V lost 4 bases and J lost 3 bases. Germline lookup yields CDR1 SGHAT and CDR2 FQDESV (reference sequence). The CDR3 loop reads CASSSGTANYYGYTF. The CDR3 coding sequence is TGTGCCAGCAGCTCCGGGACAGCGAATTACTATGGCTACACCTTC.

The genes are TRBV6-5 and TRBJ2-2; 9 positions agree with TRBD1. CDR1 is MNHEY, CDR2 SVGAGI, per germline. The CDR3 is 13 residues long. Trimming took 11 bases from V and 5 from J; bases not matched to a gene: 6. Here the CDR3 reads CAGRTGETGELFF. In DNA form, the CDR3 reads TGTGCCGGACGGACAGGGGAAACCGGGGAGCTGTTTTTT.

The gene calls are TRBV7-9 and TRBJ2-7, with 11 bases aligning to TRBD2. J gave up 0 bases and V 5 bases, and 6 bases lay outside the gene matches. This CDR3 has 16 amino acids. Germline CDR1 SEHNR, CDR2 FQNEAQ (reference sequence). The CDR3 DNA is TGTGCCAGCAGCGCTGGACTAGCGGGTCTCTCCTACGAGCAGTACTTC. It specifies CASSAGLAGLSYEQYF.

V gene TRBV3-1 (or the pseudogene TRBV3-2) combines with J gene TRBJ2-3; no clear D gene. The length of the CDR3 is 12 residues. Germline-derived CDR1 and CDR2 are LGHDT and YNNKEL (reference sequence). Trimming left V 5 bases short and J 2 bases short, with 5 bases between. The CDR3 region is CASSFHTDTQYF. Written as DNA, the CDR3 is TGTGCCAGCAGCTTTCACACAGATACGCAGTATTTT.

The chain combines TRBV3-1 (or the pseudogene TRBV3-2) with TRBJ1-1; 7 nucleotides agree with TRBD1. The germline V gene has CDR1 LGHDT and CDR2 YNNKEL (reference sequence). J lost 2 bases, V lost 7 bases, and 13 bases had no gene match. The CDR3 contains 16 residues. For the CDR3, the DNA is TGTGCCAGCAATAAAGGGCAGGGGGTCCCCAACACTGAAGCTTTCTTT. Encoded protein: CASNKGQGVPNTEAFF.

The V and J genes are TRBV6-5 and TRBJ2-7; TRBD1 matches 8 bases. Per the germline V gene, CDR1 is MNHEY and CDR2 is SVGAGI. After removal of 6 bases from V and 7 bases from J, the junction contained 8 bases not matched to a gene. The CDR3 is 13 amino acids. Here the CDR3 reads CASRGQGNREQYF. The DNA of the CDR3 is TGTGCCAGCAGAGGACAGGGAAATAGGGAGCAGTACTTC.

This clone is medium-sized within its sample. This chain links TRBV9 with TRBJ2-5; TRBD1 matches 12 bases. Trimming took 2 bases from V and 7 from J; bases not matched to a gene: 6. The CDR3 totals 15 residues. CDR1 and CDR2 from the germline V gene are SGDLS and YYNGEE. The CDR3 loop reads CASSVGTGGPGTQYF. Here the CDR3 DNA reads TGTGCCAGCAGCGTGGGGACAGGGGGCCCAGGGACCCAGTACTTC.

The CDR3 DNA sequence: TGTGCCAGCAGTGTGGGACAGGCCGGTCAGCCCCAGCATTTT. This codes for CASSVGQAGQPQHF. The V and J genes are TRBV2 and TRBJ1-5; 8 bases map to TRBD1. V trimming: 4 bases; J trimming: 6 bases; junction bases outside the gene matches: 5. The germline gives CDR1 SNHLY, CDR2 FYNNEI. CDR3 length: 14 residues.

This chain links TRBV5-1 with TRBJ2-3; 8 bases align to TRBD1. The V and J ends lost 7 bases and 0 bases, in that order; junction bases with no gene match: 7. The germline V gene has CDR1 SGHRS and CDR2 YFSETQ. The CDR3 runs 15 residues. The CDR3: CASHLTGGSTDTQYF. CDR3 DNA: TGCGCCAGCCATTTAACAGGGGGGAGCACAGATACGCAGTATTTT.

This clone turned up a few times. V usage is TRBV27 and J usage is TRBJ1-6; no definite D call. The CDR3 runs 13 residues. Looked up from germline, CDR1 is MNHEY and CDR2 is SMNVEV (reference sequence). Trimming removed 5 bases from V and 11 bases from J, with 13 bases in between. The CDR3: CASSTSGTAPLHF. The CDR3 DNA sequence: TGTGCCAGCAGTACCTCGGGAACAGCACCCCTCCACTTT.

The chain joins TRBV19 to TRBJ2-2, with 7 bases matching TRBD1. CDR1 is LNHDA and CDR2 is SQIVND in the germline V gene (reference sequence). The ends lost 10 bases at V and 1 base at J; junction bases unmatched: 18. This CDR3 region has 18 residues. Here the CDR3 reads CATSESVMRTGNTGELFF. In DNA form, the CDR3 reads TGTGCCACCTCCGAATCGGTGATGAGGACAGGGAACACCGGGGAGCTGTTTTTT.

This clone was seen a single time. The chain links TRBV4-1 to TRBJ1-4; 8 nucleotides align to TRBD1. The CDR3 sequence is 15 residues long. Trimming removed 4 bases from V and 8 bases from J; junction bases left unmatched: 9. Germline V gives CDR1 MGHRA, CDR2 YSYEKL. The CDR3 loop is CASSREDRGQEKLFF. The CDR3 region has the DNA TGCGCCAGCAGCCGGGAAGACAGGGGCCAAGAAAAACTGTTTTTT.